This T cell receptor beta chain was sequenced for a study of post-analysis software for immune sequencing data. For the study at large: There were relapsing-remitting, secondary progressive and progressive-relapsing multiple sclerosis among the disease courses included.

The study's findings and limits: Compared against controls, patients with multiple sclerosis displayed significantly lower normalized Chao1 diversity. Patients carried roughly 5 TRBV segments more frequently than controls did, and TRBV5-6, TRBV5-1 and TRBV20-1 were among them. Those samples that were prepared in the same batch co-clustered strongly by F measure.

Every TCR beta cDNA library bore unique molecular identifiers. The authors obtained some 500,000 cDNA molecules from approximately 1 to 10 million T cells. TCRdb passed the PCR reads through MiXCR, listing each CDR3 protein once. Here the sample spans roughly 800,000 distinct CDR3 sequences, roughly 30% being singletons. The CDR3 is 17 residues long. V shed 3 bases and J 8 bases; nucleotides not matched to a gene: 10. Germline V gene lookup returns CDR1 SGHNT and CDR2 YYREEE (reference sequence). To note about this clonotype: Antigen unknown.

This chain uses TRBV5-4 with TRBJ2-1; 14 bases fit TRBD2. The sequence came from a girl aged 10-17 years with multiple sclerosis. The sample comprised blood. The CDR3 DNA reads as TGTGCCAGCAGCTATGCCGGGACTAGCGGGGGATTGGATGAGCAGTTCTTC. Translating gives CASSYAGTSGGLDEQFF. The whole variable domain, filled in from reference TRBV5-4 and TRBJ2-1, reads ETGVTQSPTHLIKTRGQQVTLRCSSQSGHNTVSWYQQALGQGPQFIFQYYREEENGRGNFPPRFSGLQFPNYSSELNVNALELDDSALYLCASSYAGTSGGLDEQFFGPGTRLTVL.